A selection of T cell receptor beta chains follows, all from one sample in a study of OX40 agonist ivuxolimab in advanced cancers. Profiled with immunoSEQ multiplex PCR; TCRdb holds only in-frame clones, not every one. The data hold approximately 74,000 clones, with about 93% observed a single time. Source: CD4+ or CD8+ T cells sorted from blood, taken in a trial of the OX40 agonist ivuxolimab. The receptors shown here come from an adult with an advanced solid tumor such as melanoma, head and neck, liver or kidney cancer. CDR3s include the opening cysteine and the closing phenylalanine or tryptophan. The D gene is left open where the match is weak. Only part of the rows carry a size: once, few, many, or a class if the clone is expanded.

size	V	J	length	D	CDR3	DNA
-	TRBV28	TRBJ2-7	14	TRBD1	CASSSGQVPYEQYF	TGTGCCAGCAGTTCGGGACAGGTTCCCTACGAGCAGTACTTC
-	TRBV29-1	TRBJ2-1	13	-	CSAKADTYNEQFF	TGCAGCGCTAAAGCGGACACCTACAATGAGCAGTTCTTC
-	TRBV6-1	TRBJ2-3	14	-	CASSKIDSTDTQYF	TGTGCCAGCAGCAAAATTGACAGCACAGATACGCAGTATTTT
-	TRBV28	TRBJ1-1	12	-	CASKRGGPEAFF	TGTGCCAGCAAAAGAGGGGGTCCTGAAGCTTTCTTT
-	TRBV7-9	TRBJ2-1	19	-	CASSLVSGRSGLSYNEQFF	TGTGCCAGCAGCTTAGTATCCGGCCGGAGCGGCCTTTCCTACAATGAGCAGTTCTTC
once	TRBV7-9	TRBJ1-1	13	-	CASSPSLGAEAFF	TGTGCCAGCAGCCCCTCGTTGGGCGCTGAAGCTTTCTTT
few	TRBV19	TRBJ1-2	14	TRBD1	CASSIRGASYGYTF	TGTGCCAGTAGTATCAGGGGGGCCTCCTATGGCTACACCTTC
few	TRBV10-2	TRBJ2-5	15	TRBD2	CASSGTSGRRETQYF	TGCGCCAGCAGCGGAACTAGCGGGAGACGAGAGACCCAGTACTTC
-	TRBV6-5	TRBJ1-4	16	TRBD1	CASSYRTGGLDEKLFF	TGTGCCAGCAGTTACAGGACAGGGGGCCTTGATGAAAAACTGTTTTTT
-	TRBV15	TRBJ1-6	14	-	CATSGTSYNSPLHF	TGTGCCACCAGCGGGACAAGCTATAATTCACCCCTCCACTTT
-	TRBV11-2	TRBJ2-7	15	TRBD2	CASSLAGGPGYEQYF	TGTGCCAGCAGCTTAGCGGGAGGACCCGGCTACGAGCAGTACTTC
-	TRBV7-9	TRBJ2-5	14	-	CASSLPSVIETQYF	TGTGCCAGCAGCTTGCCTAGCGTTATAGAGACCCAGTACTTC
-	TRBV7-7	TRBJ2-1	15	TRBD2	CASSLISGSSNEQFF	TGTGCTAGCAGCTTGATTAGCGGGAGTAGTAATGAGCAGTTCTTC
-	TRBV6-6	TRBJ2-1	12	-	CASSGGTGFRFF	TGTGCCAGCAGTGGTGGTACAGGGTTTCGGTTCTTC
-	TRBV5-1	TRBJ2-5	14	TRBD1	CASSPQGSQETQYF	TGCGCCAGCAGCCCACAGGGGTCCCAAGAGACCCAGTACTTC
-	TRBV9	TRBJ1-3	14	-	CASSVGGSRNTIYF	TGTGCCAGCAGCGTAGGGGGGTCGAGAAACACCATATATTTT
-	TRBV28	TRBJ1-5	14	-	CASSLTGFAQPQHF	TGTGCCAGCAGTCTAACAGGGTTTGCTCAGCCCCAGCATTTT
-	TRBV7-9	TRBJ2-7	14	-	CASSLQGSSYEQYF	TGTGCCAGCAGCTTACAGGGAAGCTCCTACGAGCAGTACTTC
-	TRBV11-3	TRBJ2-1	17	TRBD1	CASSLGGTGGKVNEQFF	TGTGCCAGCAGCTTAGGGGGGACAGGGGGTAAGGTCAATGAGCAGTTCTTC
-	TRBV6-4	TRBJ2-3	15	-	CASSEGRGRTDTQYF	TGTGCCAGCAGCGAGGGCAGGGGCAGGACAGATACGCAGTATTTT
-	TRBV7-2	TRBJ2-7	14	-	CASSLVYGDYEQYF	TGTGCCAGCAGCTTAGTTTACGGGGACTACGAGCAGTACTTC
-	TRBV6-4	TRBJ2-1	14	TRBD2	CASSGLAGVNEQFF	TGTGCCAGCTCGGGACTAGCGGGAGTCAATGAGCAGTTCTTC
few	TRBV18	TRBJ2-7	14	-	CASGDGGRSYEQYF	TGTGCCAGTGGGGACGGGGGTCGGTCCTACGAGCAGTACTTC
-	TRBV7-9	TRBJ1-4	13	-	CASSYREGEKLFF	TGTGCCAGCAGCTACCGGGAGGGGGAAAAACTGTTTTTT
-	TRBV19	TRBJ1-1	15	-	CASSARAGTNTEAFF	TGTGCCAGTAGTGCCAGGGCAGGAACGAACACTGAAGCTTTCTTT
-	TRBV6-1	TRBJ2-3	14	-	CATTGDANTDTQYF	TGTGCCACCACGGGGGATGCTAACACAGATACGCAGTATTTT
-	TRBV7-9	TRBJ2-2	14	-	CASSPIMGTGELFF	TGTGCCAGCAGTCCAATCATGGGGACCGGGGAGCTGTTTTTT
-	TRBV6-4	TRBJ2-2	14	-	CASSVGGRAGELFF	TGTGCCAGCAGTGTTGGGGGGCGCGCCGGGGAGCTGTTTTTT
-	TRBV6-5	TRBJ1-2	15	TRBD1	CATKTPGQGLGGYTF	TGTGCCACAAAAACTCCGGGACAGGGGTTAGGTGGCTACACCTTC
-	TRBV28	TRBJ2-1	12	-	CASSVKGNEQFF	TGTGCCAGCAGTGTTAAAGGAAATGAGCAGTTCTTC
-	TRBV10-3	TRBJ2-1	11	TRBD1	CAIKGTAEQFF	TGTGCCATCAAAGGGACAGCTGAGCAGTTCTTC
-	TRBV27	TRBJ2-1	17	TRBD2	CASSPPTSGRAYNEQFF	TGTGCCAGCAGTCCTCCGACTAGCGGGAGAGCGTACAATGAGCAGTTCTTC
once	TRBV5-1	TRBJ2-3	16	TRBD2	CASSLGGLAGPDTQYF	TGCGCCAGCAGCTTGGGGGGACTAGCGGGGCCAGATACGCAGTATTTT
-	TRBV6-1	TRBJ2-1	14	-	CASSYSGSYNEQFF	TGTGCCAGCAGCTACAGCGGCAGCTACAATGAGCAGTTCTTC
-	TRBV4-2	TRBJ1-1	13	-	CASSQDFQTEAFF	TGTGCCAGCAGCCAAGACTTTCAGACTGAAGCTTTCTTT
-	TRBV6-6	TRBJ2-7	14	-	CASKNRDLTYEQYF	TGTGCCAGCAAAAACCGGGATCTTACCTACGAGCAGTACTTC
-	TRBV29-1	TRBJ2-1	16	-	CSVGQTGSSSYNEQFF	TGCAGCGTCGGCCAGACCGGGTCTAGCTCCTACAATGAGCAGTTCTTC
-	TRBV6-4	TRBJ1-2	16	-	CASSDYPTQGSYGYTF	TGTGCCAGCAGTGATTACCCCACCCAGGGTTCCTATGGCTACACCTTC
-	TRBV7-6	TRBJ2-3	16	-	CASSPRLPRGADTQYF	TGTGCCAGCAGCCCACGACTGCCCAGGGGTGCAGATACGCAGTATTTT
-	TRBV7-8	TRBJ2-7	15	TRBD1	CASSLALQGQNGQYF	TGTGCCAGCAGCTTAGCGCTACAGGGGCAGAACGGGCAGTACTTC